These 23 T cell receptor beta chains share one sample of origin, sequenced in a study of T cells in Graves' hyperthyroidism and ophthalmopathy. The TCR beta CDR3 regions underwent amplification using RNA transcripts as the source. When the TCR CDR3 underwent first-round RT-PCR, the HTBI primer set was used. TCRdb processed the multiplex PCR reads anew with MiXCR; each CDR3 protein has one entry. The sample comprises approximately 410,000 distinct CDR3 sequences, roughly 13% of which are singletons, and approximately 5.3% rests with the top ten. Input material: blood. These receptors all stem from a woman aged 18 to 35 with Graves' hyperthyroidism.

This clonotype appeared a few times. The chain carries TRBV12-3 or TRBV12-4 and TRBJ2-1; 9 nucleotides line up with TRBD2. V shed 5 bases, J shed 9 bases, and the junction held 14 bases outside the gene matches. The CDR3 consists of 16 residues. CDR3 nucleotides: TGTGCCAGCAGTACCTCATCTAGCGGGATTTATGTTGAGCAGTTCTTC. It translates to CASSTSSSGIYVEQFF.

This clonotype was seen many times. V and J are TRBV18 and TRBJ2-3; 7 bases line up with TRBD1. This CDR3 contains 13 residues. V was pared by 1 base and J by 5 bases, with 0 bases of the junction left unmatched. In germline, CDR1 is KGHSH, CDR2 LQKENI. The CDR3 protein is CASSPRQGDTQYF. The CDR3 DNA reads TGTGCCAGCTCACCACGACAGGGAGATACGCAGTATTTT.

The chain carries TRBV13 and TRBJ2-1; TRBD1 matches 7 bases. The germline V gene has CDR1 PRHDT and CDR2 FYEKMQ (reference sequence). The CDR3 has 17 amino acids. J was trimmed by 3 bases and V by 4 bases; bases with no gene match: 12. The CDR3 region is CASSYRLSPGGYNEQFF. CDR3 bases: TGTGCCAGCAGCTACCGACTGTCTCCAGGGGGCTACAATGAGCAGTTCTTC.

This clonotype came up many times. V usage is TRBV5-1 and J usage is TRBJ2-7; weak D call: TRBD2 (6 bases). The CDR3 covers 14 residues. The germline V gene has CDR1 SGHRS and CDR2 YFSETQ. V shed 5 bases and J shed 2 bases, with 14 bases lying between them. The CDR3 sequence is CASRPPGLTYEQYF. CDR3 bases: TGCGCCAGCAGACCGCCGGGACTTACCTACGAGCAGTACTTC.

In its sample, this clonotype was seen many times. V is TRBV28 and J is TRBJ2-7; 14 bases are shared with TRBD2. This CDR3 contains 18 residues. Germline-derived CDR1 and CDR2 are MDHEN and SYDVKM. Unmatched junction bases numbered 16, after V lost 6 bases and J lost 6 bases. The CDR3 spells CASRKPGLAGAERVEQYF. The CDR3 DNA sequence: TGTGCCAGCAGAAAGCCGGGACTAGCGGGAGCAGAAAGGGTCGAGCAGTACTTC.

This clonotype was seen at least ten times. The chain is built from TRBV28 and TRBJ2-7; possibly TRBD1 for D (6 bases). Germline lookup yields CDR1 MDHEN and CDR2 SYDVKM. V gave up 8 bases and J gave up 1 base, with 21 bases separating them. This CDR3 spans 16 amino acids. CDR3 nucleotide sequence: TGTGCCAGCTCAAACCCCTCAGGGGAAGGGTCCTACGAGCAGTACTTC. It encodes CASSNPSGEGSYEQYF.

As concerns this clonotype: Its ends do not fully match the called genes, so a read error is possible. The chain carries TRBV6-2 or TRBV6-3 and TRBJ1-1; D remains ambiguous. Per the germline V gene, CDR1 is MNHEY and CDR2 is SVGEGT. The CDR3 totals 14 residues. The CDR3 protein is CASSLEIANTETFF. In DNA, the CDR3 is TGTGCCAGCAGCTTGGAGATAGCGAACACTGAAACTTTCTTT.

The rearrangement uses TRBV2 and TRBJ2-3; tentatively, D is TRBD2 (6 bases). CDR3 length equals 15 residues. Germline CDR1 reads SNHLY; CDR2 reads FYNNEI. V was shortened by 2 bases and J by 1 base, with 10 bases between the two germline ends. CDR3 DNA: TGTGCCAGCAGTGAAAGGCAGCGGGGCACAGATACGCAGTATTTT. Amino acid sequence: CASSERQRGTDTQYF.

The chain recombines TRBV28 with TRBJ1-5, with a possible D match to TRBD1 (5 bases). This CDR3 is built from 16 residues. V gave up 2 bases and J gave up 4 bases, with 15 bases separating them. Germline V gene sequence: CDR1 MDHEN, CDR2 SYDVKM. The CDR3 sequence: CASSLLPPGVNQPQHF. In DNA form, the CDR3 reads TGTGCCAGCAGTTTACTCCCCCCGGGGGTTAATCAGCCCCAGCATTTT.

This clonotype came up many times. This chain links TRBV11-1 with TRBJ2-1; a weak D match, TRBD1 (5 bases). Germline V gene lookup returns CDR1 SGHAT and CDR2 FQDESV (reference sequence). The CDR3 spans 14 residues. Between the trimmed V and J ends, which lost 6 bases and 6 bases, there was a span of 15 bases. CDR3 sequence: CASSIRARGNEQFF. The CDR3 DNA reads as TGTGCCAGCAGTATCAGGGCTCGCGGCAATGAGCAGTTCTTC. The complete variable domain, with remaining parts taken from reference TRBV11-1 and TRBJ2-1, reads EAEVAQSPRYKITEKSQAVAFWCDPISGHATLYWYRQILGQGPELLVQFQDESVVDDSQLPKDRFSAERLKGVDSTLKIQPAELGDSAMYLCASSIRARGNEQFFGPGTRLTVL.

In its sample, this clonotype was seen a few times. The rearrangement links TRBV5-1 to TRBJ2-7, with D maybe TRBD1 (5 bases). From germline, CDR1 is SGHRS and CDR2 YFSETQ. Trimming left V 1 base short and J 3 bases short, with 11 bases between. This CDR3 has 14 amino acids. Here the CDR3 DNA reads TGCGCCAGCAGCTTGAATCAGGGAATCTACGAGCAGTACTTC. Protein: CASSLNQGIYEQYF.

CDR3 DNA sequence: TGTGCCAGTAGTACCGGACAGGGGGCTTACGAGCAGTACTTC. Its protein product is CASSTGQGAYEQYF. The rearrangement joins TRBV19 to TRBJ2-7; TRBD1 matches at 11 bases. Per germline, CDR1 LNHDA and CDR2 SQIVND (reference sequence). The junction had 3 bases not matched to a gene; V was cut back by 4 bases and J by 4 bases. This CDR3 has 14 residues.

This clonotype has a count of ten or more. This chain connects TRBV20-1 to TRBJ2-7; the D gene is possibly TRBD1 (6 bases). The germline V gene has CDR1 DFQATT and CDR2 SNEGSKA (reference sequence). The length of the CDR3 is 18 residues. Trimming left V 0 bases short and J 3 bases short, with 24 bases between. Here the CDR3 reads CSARDLSDRDNRRYEQYF. The CDR3 DNA sequence: TGCAGTGCTAGAGATCTGTCGGACCGGGACAATAGACGCTACGAGCAGTACTTC.

The V and J genes are TRBV5-6 and TRBJ1-1; D is undetermined. Trimming shortened V by 0 bases and J by 3 bases, and 6 bases separated the two germline ends. Per germline, CDR1 SGHDT and CDR2 YYEEEE. This CDR3 is built from 13 residues. The CDR3 region is CASSLAQYTEAFF. CDR3 sequence (DNA): TGTGCCAGCAGCTTGGCGCAGTACACTGAAGCTTTCTTT. The variable domain in full, completed from reference TRBV5-6 and TRBJ1-1, reads DAGVTQSPTHLIKTRGQQVTLRCSPKSGHDTVSWYQQALGQGPQFIFQYYEEEERQRGNFPDRFSGHQFPNYSSELNVNALLLGDSALYLCASSLAQYTEAFFGQGTRLTVV.

The rearrangement uses TRBV7-9 and TRBJ1-2, with a weak D call TRBD1 (5 bases). This CDR3 region has 15 residues. V lost 2 bases and J lost 6, with 16 bases in between. Germline assignment: CDR1 SEHNR and CDR2 FQNEAQ (reference sequence). DNA for the CDR3: TGTGCCAGCAGCTTAATGGGCTCGGGGACGGATGGCTACACCTTC. This gives the protein CASSLMGSGTDGYTF.

This clonotype was observed at least ten times. The chain links TRBV11-2 to TRBJ2-3; unclear D gene. The CDR3 loop spans 12 amino acids. The V gene lost 3 bases and the J gene lost 4 bases, with 5 bases spanning the gap. Germline loops: CDR1 SGHAT, CDR2 FQNNGV. In DNA, the CDR3 is TGTGCCAGCAGCTTCCCGGCAGATACGCAGTATTTT. Protein sequence: CASSFPADTQYF.

This clonotype was counted ten times or more. V usage is TRBV12-3 or TRBV12-4 and J usage is TRBJ2-7; 8 nucleotides line up with TRBD1. The CDR3 length is 13 residues. With V trimmed by 5 bases and J by 2 bases, 2 bases remained unmatched. For the CDR3, the DNA is TGTGCCAGCAGTGGGACAGGTACCTACGAGCAGTACTTC. This gives the protein CASSGTGTYEQYF.

This clonotype was seen repeatedly, ten times or more. The chain joins TRBV12-3 or TRBV12-4 to TRBJ1-4, with D perhaps TRBD1 (5 bases). The CDR3 is 14 residues long. Deletions cut 6 bases from V and 8 bases from J, with 16 bases between. The CDR3 protein is CASRSGGTAEKLFF. The DNA for the CDR3 is TGTGCCAGCAGAAGCGGAGGGACTGCCGAAAAACTGTTTTTT.

At least ten counts were recorded for this clonotype. The CDR3 here is CASSLRRQGRRDTEAFF. CDR3 sequence (DNA): TGTGCCAGCAGCTTACGGAGACAGGGTAGGAGGGACACTGAAGCTTTCTTT. The J gene is TRBJ1-1, the V gene TRBV11-2; 7 bases map to TRBD1. Germline V gene data show CDR1 as SGHAT and CDR2 as FQNNGV. The CDR3 has 17 residues. J was trimmed by 3 bases and V by 2 bases; bases with no gene match: 12.

Regarding this clonotype: A much larger clone lies a single base off, so this may be a read error. This chain links TRBV2 with TRBJ2-4, with D unresolved. Germline lookup yields CDR1 SNHLY and CDR2 FYNNEI. CDR3 length: 15 amino acids. V dropped 4 bases and J dropped 0 bases, with 10 bases sitting between them. CDR3 sequence (DNA): TGTGCCAGCAGTGCCCCAAGGTTAGCCAAAAACATTCAGTACTTC. Amino acid sequence: CASSAPRLAKNIQYF.

Details on this clonotype: This could be a read error, since a much larger clone is one nucleotide away. The chain couples TRBV2 to TRBJ2-7; possibly TRBD2 for D (5 bases). The germline V gene has CDR1 SNHLY and CDR2 FYNNEI. The CDR3 consists of 15 residues. The CDR3 DNA is TGTGCCAGCAGCGCAACTAGATCCAATCTCTACGAGCAGTGCTTC. The encoded protein is CASSATRSNLYEQCF.

This chain joins TRBV3-1 and TRBJ2-3; TRBD2 might be the D (6 bases). This CDR3 contains 17 residues. Germline V CDR1 and CDR2: LGHDT, YNNKEL (reference sequence). The germline V and J ends were trimmed by 6 bases and 0 bases, with 19 bases remaining between them. The CDR3 DNA reads as TGTGCCAGCAGGCCTAAAATGGGGGGATCTAGCACAGATACGCAGTATTTT. The encoded protein is CASRPKMGGSSTDTQYF.

As regards this clonotype: Given a much more abundant clone one base away, this may be a read error. CDR3 DNA sequence: TGTGCCAGCTCAACCTTACAGGTTTCAATCACAGATACGCAGTATTTT. It codes for CASSTLQVSITDTQYF. The chain combines TRBV18 with TRBJ2-3; maybe TRBD1 (5 bases). Trimming took 5 bases from V and 2 from J, leaving 17 bases between them. Looked up from germline, CDR1 is KGHSH and CDR2 is LQKENI. The CDR3 runs to 16 residues.